Its frequency marks the clone carrying this T cell receptor beta chain as medium-sized. The antigen remains undetermined. One entry per CDR3 protein, without DNA, is what TCRdb gives after re-calling the 10x single-cell sequencing reads. The sample has about 1,100 distinct CDR3 sequences. The data stem from a study of CD8 T cells in cerebrospinal fluid in Alzheimer's disease. Findings of the study overall: In mild cognitive impairment or Alzheimer's disease, the biggest CSF clone made up more TCRs than in controls. Finding EBV-specific TCRs in cerebrospinal fluid does not show EBV causes Alzheimer's disease.

This clonotype originated in a human donor in good health. Sequencing was performed on cerebrospinal fluid.

This chain's CDR3 is CASSRTGVRAFF. The V and J genes are TRBV3-1 and TRBJ1-1; without DNA, the TCRdb call of TRBD1 cannot be checked. This CDR3 is 12 amino acids long. Germline assignment: CDR1 LGHDT and CDR2 YNNKEL (reference sequence).